A selection of T cell receptor beta chains follows, all from one sample in a study of immune cell composition in non-small cell lung cancer. Using immunoSEQ multiplex PCR, the repertoire was profiled, and TCRdb retains in-frame clones only, with some absent. The sample carries approximately 4,000 clones, around 85% recorded once. Sample: lung tumor tissue. These receptors came from a human donor with non-small cell lung cancer. Each CDR3 is given with its conserved first and last residue. D genes are given only for firm matches. Part of the rows lack a size; the others show once, few, many or a class for expanded clones.

>.|TRBV9|few|TRBJ1-1
CASSILPDFTWNTEAFF
TGTGCCAGCAGCATTCTACCGGACTTCACTTGGAACACTGAAGCTTTCTTT
>TRBD1|TRBV9|.|TRBJ2-3
CASSPRGDRATDTQYF
TGTGCCAGCAGCCCCAGAGGGGACAGGGCAACAGATACGCAGTATTTT
>TRBD2|TRBV7-2|.|TRBJ2-7
CASSLVSGGPYEQYF
TGTGCCAGCAGCCTGGTTAGCGGGGGGCCCTACGAGCAGTACTTC
>.|TRBV7-6|.|TRBJ2-2
CASSLAGGNTGELFF
TGTGCCAGCAGCTTAGCGGGGGGGAACACCGGGGAGCTGTTTTTT
>.|TRBV15|.|TRBJ2-3
CATSRGGGGTPDTQYF
TGTGCCACCAGCAGAGGAGGGGGAGGGACCCCAGATACGCAGTATTTT
>TRBD2|TRBV27|few|TRBJ2-7
CASQREGGEQYF
TGTGCCAGCCAACGGGAGGGGGGCGAGCAGTACTTC
>TRBD1|TRBV27|once|TRBJ2-1
CASSLSWSQGAYNEQFF
TGTGCCAGCAGTTTATCGTGGTCGCAGGGGGCCTACAATGAGCAGTTCTTC
>.|TRBV5-1|few|TRBJ2-1
CASSLGLGGAGNEQFF
TGCGCCAGCAGCTTGGGATTGGGCGGGGCGGGTAATGAGCAGTTCTTC
>TRBD2|TRBV5-4|.|TRBJ2-3
CASSSRIAGGPTDTQYF
TGTGCCAGCAGCTCCAGAATAGCGGGGGGGCCCACAGATACGCAGTATTTT
>.|TRBV12-5|few|TRBJ2-7
CASGLAEQLQESSYEQYF
TGTGCTAGTGGTTTGGCAGAACAATTACAGGAAAGCTCCTACGAGCAGTACTTC
>TRBD1|TRBV18|.|TRBJ2-7
CASSPARQGSYEQYF
TGTGCCAGCTCACCCGCTAGACAGGGCTCCTACGAGCAGTACTTC
>TRBD1|TRBV29-1|few|TRBJ2-2
CSVVGTGSAGELFF
TGCAGCGTTGTGGGGACAGGGAGTGCGGGGGAGCTGTTTTTT
>.|TRBV6-5|.|TRBJ1-1
CASQLNTEAFF
TGTGCTTCGCAACTAAACACTGAAGCTTTCTTT